This T cell receptor beta chain was sequenced in a study of cytomegalovirus exposure and HLA in healthy donors. Study observations and caveats: Reportedly, a later analysis found an Asian-associated ancestry cluster had fewer N-insertions than the approximately 670-donor mean. Highly shared sequence variants in one cluster were likely a sequencing artifact.

In the case of this clone: Its target is not known.

Germline loops: CDR1 MNHNY, CDR2 SVGAGI (reference sequence). V lost 6 bases to trimming and J lost 3 bases; unmatched junction nucleotides: 8. This CDR3 has 16 amino acids. Amplification used 60 Vbeta primers and 13 Jbeta primers. Assay: immunoSEQ multiplex PCR; the TCRdb copy retains only in-frame clones and omits some. The table shows about 90,000 clones, with approximately 90% occurring only once. The TCR originated in a man aged 18 to 30 in good health and CMV-seronegative. The sample was PBMCs. The chain recombines TRBV6-6 with TRBJ1-5, with 10 bases fitting TRBD1. The CDR3 nucleotides are TGTGCCAGCAGACCCGGACAGGGGGTAGACAATCAGCCCCAGCATTTT. It is translated as CASRPGQGVDNQPQHF.